This TCR beta chain stems from a study of blood T cell repertoires in COVID-19. Across the study: COVID-19 samples, acute and convalescent, were from the United States, Italy and Spain. PBMCs, B-cell-depleted T cells, or T cells were the source of the cDNA or gDNA that made up the material.

Libraries were prepared by immunoSEQ multiplex PCR; TCRdb keeps only in-frame clonotypes and omits some of them. Of 300,000 to 400,000 clones in the sample, 65% to 90% were seen once. Participants were aged about 18 to 89 years from about two dozen US areas. Participants' reported clinical history set cohort assignment. The CDR3 is 16 amino acids. CDR1 is LGHNA and CDR2 is YSLEER in the germline V gene. V was cut by 4 bases and J by 8 bases, with 22 bases left in between. The chain couples TRBV4-3 to TRBJ2-3, with D tentatively TRBD2 (7 bases). This sequence was found in a middle-aged woman with acute COVID-19. Sequencing used PBMCs or T cells enriched from blood (not recorded which). The CDR3 sequence is CASSLIMGRGAGTQYF. The CDR3 DNA follows: TGCGCCAGCAGCCTGATAATGGGCCGGGGGGCGGGTACGCAGTATTTT.